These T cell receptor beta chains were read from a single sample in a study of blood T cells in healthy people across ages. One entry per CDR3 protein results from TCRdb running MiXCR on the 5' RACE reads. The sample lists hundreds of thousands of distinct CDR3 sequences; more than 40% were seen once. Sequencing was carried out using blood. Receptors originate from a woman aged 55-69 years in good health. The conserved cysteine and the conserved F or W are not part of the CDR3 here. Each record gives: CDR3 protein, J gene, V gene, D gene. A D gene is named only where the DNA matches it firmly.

CDR3 protein: ASSPHIGTGLQY
J gene: TRBJ2-5
V gene: TRBV2
D gene: TRBD1

CDR3 protein: ASSRDRYDEQY
J gene: TRBJ2-7
V gene: TRBV18
D gene: TRBD1

CDR3 protein: AISQLGGDETQY
J gene: TRBJ2-5
V gene: TRBV10-3
D gene: .

CDR3 protein: ASSTDSGNYGYT
J gene: TRBJ1-2
V gene: TRBV5-1
D gene: .

CDR3 protein: ASSRRETATNEKLF
J gene: TRBJ1-4
V gene: TRBV19
D gene: .

CDR3 protein: ASSFPGWYNEQF
J gene: TRBJ2-1
V gene: TRBV7-8
D gene: .

CDR3 protein: ASSLEGGTIYGYT
J gene: TRBJ1-2
V gene: TRBV11-2
D gene: .

CDR3 protein: ASSYREWGTDTQY
J gene: TRBJ2-3
V gene: TRBV2
D gene: .

CDR3 protein: ASSINPGTGYNSNQPQH
J gene: TRBJ1-5
V gene: TRBV4-2
D gene: TRBD1

CDR3 protein: ASSVGQLLGYT
J gene: TRBJ1-2
V gene: TRBV6-1
D gene: TRBD1

CDR3 protein: ASSVSRARMGDTQY
J gene: TRBJ2-3
V gene: TRBV9
D gene: .

CDR3 protein: ASSGAHWGPNTEAF
J gene: TRBJ1-1
V gene: TRBV9
D gene: .

CDR3 protein: SARGQGGAYEQY
J gene: .
V gene: TRBV20-1
D gene: TRBD1

CDR3 protein: ASSVWGARDEQY
J gene: TRBJ2-7
V gene: TRBV9
D gene: .

CDR3 protein: ASSPLDRGRNEQF
J gene: TRBJ2-1
V gene: TRBV7-2
D gene: TRBD1

CDR3 protein: ASSLVTLQNTEAF
J gene: TRBJ1-1
V gene: TRBV5-6
D gene: .

CDR3 protein: ASSRSGLYNEQF
J gene: TRBJ2-1
V gene: TRBV12-3/TRBV12-4
D gene: .